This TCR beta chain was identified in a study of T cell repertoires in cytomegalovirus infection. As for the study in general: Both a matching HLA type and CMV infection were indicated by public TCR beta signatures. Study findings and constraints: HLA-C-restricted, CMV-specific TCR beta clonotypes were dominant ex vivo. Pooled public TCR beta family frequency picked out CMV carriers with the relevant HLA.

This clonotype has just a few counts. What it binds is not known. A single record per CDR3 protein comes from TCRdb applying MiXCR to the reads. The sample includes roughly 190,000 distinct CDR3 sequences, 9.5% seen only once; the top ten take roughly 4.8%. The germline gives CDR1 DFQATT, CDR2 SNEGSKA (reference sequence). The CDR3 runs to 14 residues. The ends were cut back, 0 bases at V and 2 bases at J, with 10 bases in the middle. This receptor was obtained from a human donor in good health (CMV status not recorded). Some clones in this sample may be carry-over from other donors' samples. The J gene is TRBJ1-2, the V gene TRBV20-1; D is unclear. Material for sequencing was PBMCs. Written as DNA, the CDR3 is TGCAGTGCTAGAGAGTGGTTGGGGAACTATGGCTACACCTTC. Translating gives CSAREWLGNYGYTF.